This T cell receptor beta chain came from a study of blood T cell repertoires in COVID-19. V was pared by 2 bases and J by 1 base, with 5 bases of the junction left unmatched. Germline CDR1 reads SGHRS; CDR2 reads YFSETQ. The CDR3 sequence is 16 residues long. Method: immunoSEQ multiplex PCR; TCRdb's copy keeps in-frame clones and lacks some. The profile shows around 440,000 clones, around 88% of them singletons. The receptor was isolated from a woman aged 50 to 60 with COVID-19, enrolled during active disease. The source material was peripheral blood. The gene calls are TRBV5-1 and TRBJ1-4; TRBD1 matches 7 bases. The chain's CDR3 is CASSFTGEVTNEKLFF. The CDR3 DNA is TGCGCCAGCAGCTTTACAGGGGAAGTAACTAATGAAAAACTGTTTTTT.